These 21 T cell receptor beta chains originate from one sample sequenced in a study of blood T cell repertoires in COVID-19 (dated by TCRdb to the early 2020s). The protocol used for the library was the immunoSEQ multiplex PCR assay. Held by TCRdb, this immuneACCESS table contains in-frame sequences only and omits some clones. Under half of the omission traces to an unresolved V gene where checked; the cause of the rest is unknown. The sample table shows some 220,000 clones, and around 80% are seen once. The top ten hold about 7% of the sample. Sequencing was carried out using peripheral blood. The receptors here all came from a woman aged 70-85 years with acute or convalescent COVID-19.

The chain combines TRBV6-4 with TRBJ1-2, with D maybe TRBD1 (6 bases). The V and J ends lost 5 bases and 7 bases respectively, with 14 bases between them. This CDR3 is 13 amino acids long. Germline CDR1 is MRHNA and CDR2 is SNTAGT. CDR3 DNA sequence: TGTGCCAGCAGTTACAGGGAAGGTAGTGGCTACACCTTC. It translates to CASSYREGSGYTF.

The chain is built from TRBV7-8 and TRBJ1-1; 8 nucleotides line up with TRBD1. The CDR3 totals 17 residues. CDR1 is SGHVS, CDR2 FQNEAQ, per germline. Losses at the gene ends were 5 bases for V and 8 bases for J; bases not matched to a gene: 19. The CDR3 DNA follows: TGTGCCAGCAGCCTCAGGACCCTTGGACAGGGTGGGGTAGAAGCTTTCTTT. Its translation: CASSLRTLGQGGVEAFF.

The rearrangement links TRBV6-4 to TRBJ2-5, with a possible D match to TRBD1 (5 bases). The germline V gene has CDR1 MRHNA and CDR2 SNTAGT. The CDR3 has 16 amino acids. V was shortened by 0 bases and J by 1 base, with 12 bases between the two germline ends. CDR3 DNA: TGTGCCAGCAGTGACTCCTGGGGCCACCTCCAAGAGACCCAGTACTTC. This encodes CASSDSWGHLQETQYF.

This sequence joins TRBV6-5 and TRBJ2-5, with D perhaps matching TRBD2 (5 bases). This CDR3 has 13 amino acids. Between the trimmed V and J ends, which lost 4 bases and 3 bases, there was a span of 9 bases. Per germline, CDR1 MNHEY and CDR2 SVGAGI. CDR3 residues: CASSWTGKETQYF. CDR3 DNA: TGTGCCAGCAGTTGGACGGGGAAAGAGACCCAGTACTTC.

The chain employs TRBV2 and TRBJ1-6; the D is unclear. Looked up from germline, CDR1 is SNHLY and CDR2 is FYNNEI. The CDR3 contains 12 residues. V was shortened by 7 bases and J by 9 bases, with 10 bases between the two germline ends. For the CDR3, the DNA is TGTGCCAGCATGATTGTCAGTTCACCCCTCCACTTT. Protein product: CASMIVSSPLHF.

V and J are TRBV5-1 and TRBJ2-2; D is possibly TRBD2 (5 bases). The CDR3 spans 16 residues. The ends were cut back, 4 bases at V and 3 bases at J, with 16 bases in the middle. Germline V gene lookup returns CDR1 SGHRS and CDR2 YFSETQ. CDR3 amino acids: CASSPLPTRDTGELFF. The CDR3 nucleotides read TGCGCCAGCAGCCCTCTTCCTACTAGAGACACCGGGGAGCTGTTTTTT.

V gene TRBV5-1 combines with J gene TRBJ2-7, with D perhaps TRBD2 (5 bases). Germline V CDR1 and CDR2: SGHRS, YFSETQ. The germline V and J ends were trimmed by 4 bases and 2 bases, with 16 bases remaining between them. The CDR3 consists of 15 residues. The CDR3 DNA follows: TGCGCCAGCAGCGACACAAGCGGATTAACCTACGAGCAGTACTTC. Translating gives CASSDTSGLTYEQYF.

This rearrangement joins TRBV19 to TRBJ1-2; TRBD1 matches at 8 bases. The CDR3 is 12 amino acids. Germline V CDR1 and CDR2: LNHDA, SQIVND (reference sequence). J lost 7 bases, V lost 6 bases, and 4 bases had no gene match. The CDR3 loop reads CASRTGVGGYTF. The CDR3 DNA reads as TGTGCCAGTAGGACAGGGGTGGGTGGCTACACCTTC.

The V call is TRBV5-1, the J call TRBJ1-3; the D is unclear. The CDR3 spans 14 residues. Trimming shortened V by 2 bases and J by 0 bases, and 6 bases separated the two germline ends. From germline, CDR1 is SGHRS and CDR2 YFSETQ. CDR3 sequence: CASSFGPSGNTIYF. DNA for the CDR3: TGCGCCAGCAGCTTCGGTCCCTCTGGAAACACCATATATTTT.

This chain uses TRBV7-9 with TRBJ2-3, with 12 bases aligning to TRBD2. V lost 4 bases to trimming and J lost 1 base; unmatched junction nucleotides: 0. CDR1 SEHNR and CDR2 FQNEAQ come from the germline V gene (reference sequence). The CDR3 is made up of 15 amino acids. The CDR3 DNA follows: TGTGCCAGCAGCTGGACTAGCGGGGGCACAGATACGCAGTATTTT. Encoded protein: CASSWTSGGTDTQYF.

The chain recombines TRBV6-2 or TRBV6-3 with TRBJ2-7; D gene ambiguous. Germline V gene lookup returns CDR1 MNHEY and CDR2 SVGEGT. This CDR3 spans 13 amino acids. The V and J ends lost 6 bases and 5 bases respectively, with 14 bases between them. The CDR3 here is CASSPGSIHEQYF. DNA for the CDR3: TGTGCCAGCAGCCCCGGGTCCATCCACGAGCAGTACTTC.

A few counts support this clone. The genes are TRBV18 and TRBJ1-1; the D gene is possibly TRBD1 (6 bases). CDR3 length: 14 residues. Trimming took off 6 bases at V and 2 bases at J, with 13 bases between the two ends. Germline loops: CDR1 KGHSH, CDR2 LQKENI. This chain's CDR3 is CASSPGQTNTEAFF. The DNA for the CDR3 is TGTGCCAGCTCCCCGGGACAAACTAACACTGAAGCTTTCTTT. Drawing the rest from reference TRBV18 and TRBJ1-1, the complete variable domain is NAGVMQNPRHLVRRRGQEARLRCSPMKGHSHVYWYRQLPEEGLKFMVYLQKENIIDESGMPKERFSAEFPKEGPSILRIQQVVRGDSAAYFCASSPGQTNTEAFFGQGTRLTVV.

V is TRBV7-9 and J is TRBJ2-7, with D possibly being TRBD1 (6 bases). Germline V gene data show CDR1 as SEHNR and CDR2 as FQNEAQ (reference sequence). There are 13 residues in the CDR3. Trimming cost V 3 bases and J 2 bases, with 8 bases left between them. The CDR3 sequence: CASSLRGTYEQYF. The CDR3 coding sequence is TGTGCCAGCAGCTTGAGGGGGACCTACGAGCAGTACTTC.

The rearrangement uses TRBV7-6 and TRBJ2-2; D is possibly TRBD2 (6 bases). The CDR3 consists of 16 residues. Trimming removed 2 bases at V and 1 base at J, with 11 bases between. Germline V gene lookup returns CDR1 SGHVS and CDR2 FNYEAQ. The CDR3 sequence is CASSLTAAGNTGELFF. The DNA for the CDR3 is TGTGCCAGCAGCTTAACGGCAGCGGGGAACACCGGGGAGCTGTTTTTT.

The chain couples TRBV6-4 to TRBJ2-3, with 12 bases aligning to TRBD2. CDR1 and CDR2 (germline): MRHNA, SNTAGT. There are 17 residues in the CDR3. V lost 5 bases to trimming and J lost 0 bases; unmatched junction nucleotides: 6. The CDR3 sequence: CASSPGLAGFSTDTQYF. The CDR3 nucleotides read TGTGCCAGCAGTCCGGGACTAGCGGGCTTTAGCACAGATACGCAGTATTTT.

The chain recombines TRBV5-8 with TRBJ2-2; maybe TRBD1 (5 bases). Trimming cost V 6 bases and J 5 bases, with 20 bases left between them. This CDR3 region has 16 residues. CDR1 and CDR2 from the germline V gene are SGHTS and YDEGEE. The DNA of the CDR3 is TGTGCCAGCACCCCGTCGTCCAGGGTTTCTACCGGGGAGCTGTTTTTT. The encoded protein is CASTPSSRVSTGELFF.

This sequence joins TRBV4-1 and TRBJ2-7, with 7 bases aligning to TRBD2. CDR1 and CDR2 (germline): MGHRA, YSYEKL. The V segment lost 4 bases and the J segment 2 bases; nucleotides outside the gene matches: 2. The length of the CDR3 is 13 residues. The CDR3 DNA reads as TGCGCCAGCAGCCGGGAGGGTCCCTACGAGCAGTACTTC. It yields the protein CASSREGPYEQYF.

The chain combines TRBV24-1 with TRBJ2-1; 11 positions agree with TRBD2. V trimming: 6 bases; J trimming: 5 bases; junction bases outside the gene matches: 5. The CDR3 consists of 15 residues. Germline CDR1 and CDR2: KGHDR and SFDVKD. In DNA form, the CDR3 reads TGTGCCACCAGTTTTACTAGCGGGGGTGACAATGAGCAGTTCTTC. Translated: CATSFTSGGDNEQFF.

The chain uses TRBV24-1 and TRBJ2-5, with D maybe TRBD1 (6 bases). Germline V gene sequence: CDR1 KGHDR, CDR2 SFDVKD. Trimming took 4 bases from V and 2 from J, leaving 16 bases between them. The CDR3 consists of 16 residues. The CDR3 nucleotides read TGTGCCACCAGTGACTCACAGGGCATGCGGCAAGAGACCCAGTACTTC. Amino acid sequence: CATSDSQGMRQETQYF.

This chain connects TRBV6-5 to TRBJ1-1; D not resolved. The germline gives CDR1 MNHEY, CDR2 SVGAGI. V was shortened by 8 bases and J by 0 bases, with 13 bases between the two germline ends. The CDR3 runs 14 residues. This CDR3 is CASGDAGLNTEAFF. For the CDR3, the DNA is TGTGCCAGCGGGGATGCGGGATTGAACACTGAAGCTTTCTTT.

The genes are TRBV5-1 and TRBJ2-7, with a weak D call TRBD2 (6 bases). Trimming took 1 base from V and 6 from J, leaving 11 bases between them. The CDR3 contains 13 residues. In germline, CDR1 is SGHRS, CDR2 YFSETQ. The CDR3 DNA sequence: TGCGCCAGCAGCTTGCTGTCCGGGGGCGAGCAGTACGTC. Its protein is CASSLLSGGEQYV.